Below, 23 T cell receptor beta chains from the same sample are listed, as sequenced in a study of blood T cell repertoires in COVID-19 (dated by TCRdb to 2019 to 2021). Library preparation was by the immunoSEQ multiplex PCR assay. The table was pulled from immuneACCESS by TCRdb, which kept in-frame rearrangements only. Such tables lose some clones; where checked, under half of the loss comes from unresolved V genes, and the rest has no known cause. The sample records about 220,000 clones, approximately 83% of which are singletons. Approximately 1.3% of the sample is held by the ten biggest clonotypes. Source material: PBMCs or T cells enriched from blood (not recorded which). These receptors were taken from a woman between 40 and 50 years old with acute COVID-19.

This clone has just one count. This chain joins TRBV28 and TRBJ2-5; D unresolved. Trimming shortened V by 7 bases and J by 4 bases, and 7 bases separated the two germline ends. The germline CDR1 and CDR2 sequences are MDHEN and SYDVKM. The CDR3 runs to 11 residues. The CDR3 region is CASIYRETQYF. The CDR3 bases are TGTGCCAGCATCTACCGAGAGACCCAGTACTTC.

The chain links TRBV4-1 to TRBJ1-2; D remains unclear. Germline CDR1 reads MGHRA; CDR2 reads YSYEKL. With 3 bases removed from V and 5 bases from J, the gap between germline ends came to 19 bases. There are 16 residues in the CDR3. Here the CDR3 reads CASSHLVRERGYGYTF. The CDR3 nucleotides read TGCGCCAGCAGCCACCTAGTCCGGGAGCGAGGATATGGCTACACCTTC.

The chain employs TRBV5-1 and TRBJ2-7; TRBD2 agrees at 11 bases. The CDR3 runs 16 residues. Germline CDR1 reads SGHRS; CDR2 reads YFSETQ. J lost 5 bases, V lost 0 bases, and 7 bases had no gene match. In nucleotides, the CDR3 is TGCGCCAGCAGCTTGGCCTCGGGACTAGCGGAACACGAGCAGTACTTC. The encoded protein is CASSLASGLAEHEQYF.

The chain combines TRBV9 with TRBJ1-2, with D unresolved. Trimming pared 3 bases from V and 8 bases from J, leaving 14 bases between. The CDR3 is 13 residues long. The germline CDR1 and CDR2 sequences are SGDLS and YYNGEE. Here the CDR3 DNA reads TGTGCCAGCAGCGAGGCTGAGGCGGGAGGCTACACCTTC. Its protein is CASSEAEAGGYTF.

V and J are TRBV15 and TRBJ2-1; 10 nucleotides agree with TRBD1. This CDR3 has 16 amino acids. J gave up 10 bases and V 1 base, and 10 bases lay outside the gene matches. Germline V CDR1 and CDR2: LNHNV, YYDKDF (reference sequence). CDR3 DNA sequence: TGTGCCACCAGCAGAGTACCCTTAGCGGGACAGGGGGAGCAGTTCTTC. Translating it yields CATSRVPLAGQGEQFF.

V gene TRBV29-1 combines with J gene TRBJ2-7; D perhaps matches TRBD2 (5 bases). The CDR3 contains 11 residues. From germline, CDR1 is SQVTM and CDR2 ANQGSEA. This CDR3 reads CGVEDSYEQYF. CDR3 sequence (DNA): TGCGGGGTGGAGGACTCCTACGAGCAGTACTTC.

The chain combines TRBV6-5 with TRBJ2-3; TRBD2 agrees at 9 bases. This CDR3 is built from 14 residues. CDR1 is MNHEY and CDR2 is SVGAGI in the germline V gene. The V gene end was trimmed by 7 bases and the J gene end by 2 bases; junction bases not matched to a gene: 4. The CDR3 coding sequence is TGTGCCAGCATTGCGGGGGGGCACACAGATACGCAGTATTTT. This sequence encodes CASIAGGHTDTQYF.

The chain is built from TRBV7-3 and TRBJ1-1; a weak D match, TRBD1 (5 bases). V was clipped by 0 bases and J by 3 bases, with 8 bases between them. Looked up from germline, CDR1 is SGHTA and CDR2 is FQGTGA. The CDR3 length is 14 residues. Here the CDR3 reads CASSLTGVDTEAFF. The CDR3 region has the DNA TGTGCCAGCAGCTTAACAGGGGTAGACACTGAAGCTTTCTTT.

The V call is TRBV28, the J call TRBJ2-2; a possible D gene is TRBD1 (6 bases). This CDR3 contains 14 residues. Germline assignment: CDR1 MDHEN and CDR2 SYDVKM. V shed 4 bases and J shed 6 bases, with 12 bases lying between them. CDR3 nucleotide sequence: TGTGCCAGCAGTTCCCAGGGGTCGGCCGGGGAGCTGTTTTTT. Protein product: CASSSQGSAGELFF. Based on the CDR3 plus reference TRBV28 and TRBJ2-2, the full variable domain is DVKVTQSSRYLVKRTGEKVFLECVQDMDHENMFWYRQDPGLGLRLIYFSYDVKMKEKGDIPEGYSVSREKKERFSLILESASTNQTSMYLCASSSQGSAGELFFGEGSRLTVL.

The chain joins TRBV4-3 to TRBJ2-1; perhaps TRBD2 as D (5 bases). V dropped 2 bases and J dropped 0 bases, with 17 bases sitting between them. The CDR3 loop spans 18 amino acids. Per the germline V gene, CDR1 is LGHNA and CDR2 is YSLEER. The CDR3 DNA reads as TGCGCCAGCAGCCAACAAGGCGAGGGCCCCAGCTCCTACAATGAGCAGTTCTTC. Protein product: CASSQQGEGPSSYNEQFF.

This clone was counted once. This chain uses TRBV7-2 with TRBJ2-7; 10 positions agree with TRBD2. The junction had 12 bases not matched to a gene; V was cut back by 4 bases and J by 0 bases. Germline loops: CDR1 SGHTA, CDR2 FQGNSA. The CDR3 loop spans 18 amino acids. Here the CDR3 reads CASSSRSLAGDYSYEQYF. DNA of the CDR3: TGTGCCAGCAGCTCCCGATCTCTAGCGGGGGACTACTCCTACGAGCAGTACTTC.

This chain uses TRBV7-6 with TRBJ2-5; D perhaps matches TRBD2 (7 bases). V lost 1 base to trimming and J lost 6 bases, with 9 bases between them. The germline V gene has CDR1 SGHVS and CDR2 FNYEAQ. The CDR3 covers 13 residues. The CDR3 loop is CASSLGGGQTQYF. DNA for the CDR3: TGTGCCAGCAGCTTAGGGGGGGGCCAGACCCAGTACTTC. Based on the CDR3 plus reference TRBV7-6 and TRBJ2-5, the full variable domain is GAGVSQSPRYKVTKRGQDVALRCDPISGHVSLYWYRQALGQGPEFLTYFNYEAQQDKSGLPNDRFSAERPEGSISTLTIQRTEQRDSAMYRCASSLGGGQTQYFGPGTRLLVL.

This chain uses TRBV14 with TRBJ2-7, with a possible D match to TRBD2 (5 bases). The germline gives CDR1 SGHDN, CDR2 FVKESK. CDR3 length equals 15 residues. The ends were cut back, 1 base at V and 0 bases at J, with 10 bases in the middle. The CDR3 protein is CASSQAAGSSYEQYF. CDR3 DNA sequence: TGTGCCAGCAGCCAAGCGGCGGGCAGCTCCTACGAGCAGTACTTC.

In this sample, this clone turned up once. The gene calls are TRBV2 and TRBJ2-5; TRBD2 agrees at 9 bases. Germline CDR1 reads SNHLY; CDR2 reads FYNNEI. CDR3 length equals 15 residues. The J segment lost 7 bases and the V segment lost 8 bases, leaving 14 bases of the junction unmatched. The CDR3 nucleotides are TGTGCCAGCCGCGCAGCGGGAGGCCCCATTGGGACCCAGTACTTC. It specifies CASRAAGGPIGTQYF.

This chain links TRBV12-5 with TRBJ2-5, with a weak D call TRBD1 (5 bases). Trimming cost V 2 bases and J 5 bases, with 9 bases left between them. This CDR3 is 13 amino acids long. The germline V gene has CDR1 LGHNT and CDR2 FRNRAP. CDR3 sequence (DNA): TGTGCTAGTGGTTTGCAGGGTACTGAGACCCAGTACTTC. It codes for CASGLQGTETQYF.

This clone was seen once. The rearrangement uses TRBV15 and TRBJ1-6; 8 positions agree with TRBD1. This CDR3 is 17 amino acids long. Germline V CDR1 and CDR2: LNHNV, YYDKDF (reference sequence). V trimming: 0 bases; J trimming: 10 bases; junction bases outside the gene matches: 11. DNA for the CDR3: TGTGCCACCAGCAGAGACGCGATAACAGGGGGGGAATCACCCCTCCACTTT. Translation gives CATSRDAITGGESPLHF.

J is TRBJ2-2 and V is TRBV28, with TRBD2 matching 8 bases. The ends lost 2 bases at V and 6 bases at J; junction bases unmatched: 8. CDR1 MDHEN and CDR2 SYDVKM come from the germline V gene. The CDR3 has 16 residues. The CDR3 sequence is CASSLGAGGRAGELFF. The CDR3 nucleotides read TGTGCCAGCAGTTTAGGGGCGGGGGGACGTGCCGGGGAGCTGTTTTTT.

The V gene is TRBV3-1 (or the pseudogene TRBV3-2), the J gene TRBJ1-6, with 9 bases identical to TRBD1. The CDR3 has 17 amino acids. Germline loops: CDR1 LGHDT, CDR2 YNNKEL (reference sequence). V was clipped by 0 bases and J by 10 bases; unmatched bases: 10. The CDR3 region has the DNA TGTGCCAGCAGCCAAGATCTCAGGACAGGGGATCGATCACCCCTCCACTTT. Its translation is CASSQDLRTGDRSPLHF.

V and J are TRBV27 and TRBJ2-7; 7 bases are a match to TRBD1. The CDR3 is made up of 13 amino acids. V gave up 6 bases and J gave up 4 bases; unmatched junction bases: 6. Germline CDR1 and CDR2: MNHEY and SMNVEV (reference sequence). The CDR3 sequence is CASRRQGQYEQYF. DNA of the CDR3: TGTGCCAGCAGACGACAGGGACAGTACGAGCAGTACTTC.

Written as DNA, the CDR3 is TGTGCCAGCAGCCACACCCAGGAGAACACCGGGGAGCTGTTTTTT. This encodes CASSHTQENTGELFF. The chain joins TRBV4-2 to TRBJ2-2, with unresolved D. Germline lookup yields CDR1 LGHNA and CDR2 YNFKEQ. Between the trimmed V and J ends, which lost 3 bases and 1 base, there was a span of 9 bases. The CDR3 covers 15 residues.

The V gene is TRBV7-8, the J gene TRBJ1-6; 12 positions match TRBD1. Germline V gene sequence: CDR1 SGHVS, CDR2 FQNEAQ. The ends lost 5 bases at V and 7 bases at J; junction bases unmatched: 15. The CDR3 spans 19 residues. The CDR3 protein is CASSHLGTGGKNVNSPLHF. The CDR3 DNA follows: TGTGCCAGCAGCCACCTTGGGACAGGGGGCAAGAACGTCAATTCACCCCTCCACTTT.

Remarks on this clone: Different DNA sequences within this sample yield the same CDR3. This chain connects TRBV19 to TRBJ2-7; TRBD2 is a possible D gene (5 bases). From germline, CDR1 is LNHDA and CDR2 SQIVND (reference sequence). The germline V and J ends were trimmed by 2 bases and 3 bases, with 8 bases remaining between them. This CDR3 region has 13 residues. The CDR3 bases are TGTGCCAGTAGTATATCGAGCGGCTACGAGCAGTACTTC. This codes for CASSISSGYEQYF.

The chain links TRBV6-5 to TRBJ2-5, with a weak D call TRBD1 (5 bases). This CDR3 is built from 15 residues. Germline V lookup: CDR1 MNHEY, CDR2 SVGAGI. Trimming took off 7 bases at V and 5 bases at J, with 20 bases between the two ends. CDR3 DNA sequence: TGTGCCAGCACCACCAGGACATTCGGGTCGGAGACCCAGTACTTC. It translates to CASTTRTFGSETQYF.